The 20 T cell receptor beta chains below were found in one sample sequenced in a study of neoadjuvant anti-PD-1 for oral cavity cancer. Described time point: after neoadjuvant nivolumab, at surgical resection. This table comes from immunoSEQ multiplex PCR, and its TCRdb copy is limited to in-frame clones, with some not included. The sample consists of tens of thousands of clones, about 26% of them appearing once. The sequencing here drew on tumor tissue, taken after nivolumab (anti-PD-1) treatment. The origin of the receptors is a person between 35 and 79 years old with oral cavity squamous cell carcinoma.

The CDR3 loop reads CASSLAQGARVGGYGYTF. The DNA for the CDR3 is TGTGCCAGCAGCTTAGCACAAGGAGCCAGGGTCGGGGGCTATGGCTACACCTTC. J is TRBJ1-2 and V is TRBV11-2; D might be TRBD1 (5 bases). Germline V lookup: CDR1 SGHAT, CDR2 FQNNGV. The V end was cut by 1 base, the J end by 4 bases, with 22 bases between. This CDR3 is built from 18 residues. Based on the CDR3 plus reference TRBV11-2 and TRBJ1-2, the full variable domain is EAGVAQSPRYKIIEKRQSVAFWCNPISGHATLYWYQQILGQGPKLLIQFQNNGVVDDSQLPKDRFSAERLKGVDSTLKIQPAKLEDSAVYLCASSLAQGARVGGYGYTFGSGTRLTVV.

V usage is TRBV5-1 and J usage is TRBJ2-7; TRBD2 is a possible D gene (5 bases). V was clipped by 0 bases and J by 7 bases, with 17 bases between them. The CDR3 consists of 15 residues. The V gene's germline CDR1 is SGHRS and CDR2 YFSETQ. CDR3 nucleotide sequence: TGCGCCAGCAGCTTGGGAGCGGTGCTCTCTGGGGAGCAGTACTTC. Translation: CASSLGAVLSGEQYF.

The chain recombines TRBV7-6 with TRBJ2-5; D gene uncertain. The CDR3 is made up of 13 amino acids. Germline values: CDR1 SGHVS, CDR2 FNYEAQ. The V gene lost 5 bases and the J gene lost 1 base, with 8 bases spanning the gap. The DNA for the CDR3 is TGTGCCAGCAGCCCCGGATTCCAAGAGACCCAGTACTTC. This encodes CASSPGFQETQYF.

This sequence joins TRBV14 and TRBJ1-1; no clear D gene. The CDR3 is made up of 14 amino acids. In germline, CDR1 is SGHDN, CDR2 FVKESK. With 4 bases removed from V and 1 base from J, the gap between germline ends came to 10 bases. In nucleotides, the CDR3 is TGTGCCAGCAGCCTGGTAGGGTCGAACACTGAAGCTTTCTTT. This encodes CASSLVGSNTEAFF.

The chain carries TRBV7-6 and TRBJ2-1; TRBD2 is a possible D gene (6 bases). Germline CDR1 reads SGHVS; CDR2 reads FNYEAQ. Trimming shortened V by 5 bases and J by 7 bases, and 9 bases separated the two germline ends. This CDR3 has 12 residues. Here the CDR3 reads CASSPAGNEQFF. CDR3 sequence (DNA): TGTGCCAGCAGCCCCGCGGGGAATGAGCAGTTCTTC.

The genes are TRBV2 and TRBJ1-2; a weak D match, TRBD1 (5 bases). Germline V gene data show CDR1 as SNHLY and CDR2 as FYNNEI. This CDR3 has 13 residues. V was pared by 6 bases and J by 7 bases, with 15 bases between. The CDR3 DNA is TGTGCCAGCAGGACCGTAGAGGGGTCTGGCTACACCTTC. Translated, it gives CASRTVEGSGYTF.

This clone showed up many times. The rearrangement joins TRBV25-1 to TRBJ1-2, with D possibly being TRBD1 (5 bases). Germline CDR1 MGHDK, CDR2 SYGVNS. The CDR3 consists of 13 residues. V was cut by 4 bases and J by 9 bases, with 15 bases left in between. CDR3 sequence reads: CASSGPRTWSYTF. As DNA, the CDR3 is TGTGCCAGCAGTGGCCCCCGGACATGGAGCTACACCTTC.

The genes are TRBV9 and TRBJ2-2; 9 bases fit TRBD2. The CDR3 runs 16 residues. The germline gives CDR1 SGDLS, CDR2 YYNGEE. The ends lost 7 bases at V and 7 bases at J; junction bases unmatched: 14. Written as DNA, the CDR3 is TGTGCCAGCGCCGCTAGCGGGGCCCCTCCACGCGGGGAGCTGTTTTTT. Translation: CASAASGAPPRGELFF.

This clone was observed a handful of times. This chain uses TRBV23-1 with TRBJ2-3; no firm D call. TRBV23-1 is filed as an ORF, its function uncertain. The germline V and J ends were trimmed by 6 bases and 0 bases, with 13 bases remaining between them. This CDR3 has 15 residues. The CDR3 reads CASSRDTTSTDTQYF. CDR3 DNA: TGCGCCAGCAGCCGAGACACGACTAGCACAGATACGCAGTATTTT.

This chain joins TRBV5-1 and TRBJ1-6, with 11 bases fitting TRBD1. J gave up 7 bases and V 4 bases, and 4 bases lay outside the gene matches. Germline assignment: CDR1 SGHRS and CDR2 YFSETQ. This CDR3 contains 15 residues. This CDR3 is CASSRGTGGNSPLHF. The DNA of the CDR3 is TGCGCCAGCAGCAGGGGGACAGGGGGAAATTCACCCCTCCACTTT.

This clone was detected a few times. V gene TRBV6-5 combines with J gene TRBJ2-7; TRBD2 is a possible D gene (5 bases). The length of the CDR3 is 15 residues. Germline values: CDR1 MNHEY, CDR2 SVGAGI. V lost 4 bases and J lost 0, with 13 bases in between. In nucleotides, the CDR3 is TGTGCCAGCAGTTTCGTGTCGGGGAGCTCCTACGAGCAGTACTTC. As protein: CASSFVSGSSYEQYF.

Only a few counts were recorded for this clone. The CDR3 here is CASSLLGQETDTQYF. In nucleotides, the CDR3 is TGCGCCAGCAGCTTGTTGGGACAGGAGACAGATACGCAGTATTTT. The rearrangement joins TRBV5-1 to TRBJ2-3, with 8 bases aligning to TRBD1. The CDR3 contains 15 residues. CDR1 SGHRS and CDR2 YFSETQ come from the germline V gene. V trimming: 1 base; J trimming: 3 bases; junction bases outside the gene matches: 4.

This clone was counted only a few times. The V and J genes are TRBV7-8 and TRBJ2-6; D not certain. The CDR3 is 15 residues long. Deletions cut 1 base from V and 0 bases from J, with 4 bases between. Germline V gene data show CDR1 as SGHVS and CDR2 as FQNEAQ. The CDR3 region has the DNA TGTGCCAGCAGCTTAGGGGGCTCTGGGGCCAACGTCCTGACTTTC. This sequence encodes CASSLGGSGANVLTF.

The gene calls are TRBV25-1 and TRBJ2-7; D is uncertain. Between the trimmed V and J ends, which lost 5 bases and 2 bases, there was a span of 10 bases. CDR1 MGHDK and CDR2 SYGVNS come from the germline V gene. The CDR3 contains 13 residues. CDR3 region: CASSTRPTYEQYF. CDR3 nucleotide sequence: TGTGCCAGCAGTACGAGACCCACCTACGAGCAGTACTTC.

The V and J genes are TRBV4-1 and TRBJ2-1; 10 nucleotides line up with TRBD2. Germline V gives CDR1 MGHRA, CDR2 YSYEKL. J gave up 5 bases and V 0 bases, and 7 bases lay outside the gene matches. CDR3 length: 17 amino acids. CDR3 bases: TGCGCCAGCAGCCAAGACTTCCAAGCGGGGGGGGACAATGAGCAGTTCTTC. As protein: CASSQDFQAGGDNEQFF.

This clone showed up many times. The chain couples TRBV7-9 to TRBJ1-2; 9 bases align to TRBD1. V was clipped by 3 bases and J by 2 bases; unmatched bases: 4. CDR1 and CDR2 (germline): SEHNR, FQNEAQ (reference sequence). The CDR3 sequence is 15 residues long. The CDR3 sequence: CASSFTGGTNYGYTF. The DNA for the CDR3 is TGTGCCAGCAGCTTTACAGGGGGCACGAACTATGGCTACACCTTC.

This clone was seen a single time. The chain carries TRBV6-1 and TRBJ2-1, with D tentatively TRBD2 (5 bases). With 11 bases removed from V and 0 bases from J, the gap between germline ends came to 11 bases. CDR3 length equals 13 residues. Germline CDR1 is MNHNS and CDR2 is SASEGT. Here the CDR3 reads CAAKRISYNEQFF. The CDR3 nucleotides are TGTGCCGCAAAGCGGATCTCCTACAATGAGCAGTTCTTC.

This rearrangement joins TRBV5-4 to TRBJ2-6; D possibly matches TRBD1 or TRBD2 (5 bases each). CDR1 and CDR2 (germline): SGHNT, YYREEE (reference sequence). This CDR3 spans 17 amino acids. V lost 4 bases to trimming and J lost 3 bases, with 17 bases between them. The CDR3 protein is CASSREGPGIGANVLTF. The CDR3 DNA reads TGTGCCAGCAGCCGCGAGGGACCGGGCATTGGGGCCAACGTCCTGACTTTC.

This clone was seen a few times. This chain uses TRBV7-2 with TRBJ1-3, with a tentative D call TRBD1 (5 bases). The ends were cut back, 5 bases at V and 2 bases at J, with 13 bases in the middle. CDR1 is SGHTA and CDR2 is FQGNSA in the germline V gene. The CDR3 is made up of 15 amino acids. CDR3 loop: CASSLRGVAGNTIYF. CDR3 nucleotide sequence: TGTGCCAGCAGCCTTAGGGGTGTCGCTGGAAACACCATATATTTT.

The J gene is TRBJ1-1, the V gene TRBV7-3, with D unresolved. Trimming stripped 5 bases from V and 3 bases from J, with 10 bases between. Germline V lookup: CDR1 SGHTA, CDR2 FQGTGA. The CDR3 is made up of 13 amino acids. This chain's CDR3 is CASSLQWDTEAFF. The CDR3 nucleotides read TGTGCCAGCAGCCTACAATGGGACACTGAAGCTTTCTTT.